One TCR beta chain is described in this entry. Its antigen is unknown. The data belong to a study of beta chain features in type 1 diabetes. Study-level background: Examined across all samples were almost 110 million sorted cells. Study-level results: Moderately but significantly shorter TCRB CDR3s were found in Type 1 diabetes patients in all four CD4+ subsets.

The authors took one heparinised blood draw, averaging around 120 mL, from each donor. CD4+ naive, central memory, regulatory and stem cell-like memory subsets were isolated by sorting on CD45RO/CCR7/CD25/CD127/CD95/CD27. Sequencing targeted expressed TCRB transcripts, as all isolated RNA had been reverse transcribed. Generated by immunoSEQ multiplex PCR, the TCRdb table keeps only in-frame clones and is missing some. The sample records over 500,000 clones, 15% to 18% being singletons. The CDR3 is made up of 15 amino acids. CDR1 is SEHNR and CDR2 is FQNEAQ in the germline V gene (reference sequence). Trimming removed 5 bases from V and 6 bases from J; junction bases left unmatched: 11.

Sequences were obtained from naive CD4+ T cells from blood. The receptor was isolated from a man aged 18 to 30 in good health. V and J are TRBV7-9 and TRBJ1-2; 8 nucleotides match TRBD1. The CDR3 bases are TGTGCCAGCAGCCCCACCTCACAGGGGGGAGATGGCTACACCTTC. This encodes CASSPTSQGGDGYTF.